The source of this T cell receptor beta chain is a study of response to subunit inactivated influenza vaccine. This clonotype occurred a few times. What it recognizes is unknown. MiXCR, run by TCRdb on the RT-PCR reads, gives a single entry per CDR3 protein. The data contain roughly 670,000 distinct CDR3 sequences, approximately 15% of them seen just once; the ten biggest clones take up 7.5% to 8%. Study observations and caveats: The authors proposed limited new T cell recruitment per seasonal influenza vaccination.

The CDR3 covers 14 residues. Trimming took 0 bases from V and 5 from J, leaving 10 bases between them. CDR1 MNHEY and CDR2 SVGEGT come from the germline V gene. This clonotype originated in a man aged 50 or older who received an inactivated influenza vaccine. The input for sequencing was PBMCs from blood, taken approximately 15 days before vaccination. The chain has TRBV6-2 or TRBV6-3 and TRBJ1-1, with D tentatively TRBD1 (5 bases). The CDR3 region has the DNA TGTGCCAGCAGTTACTCGGCAGGGAGGACTGAAGCTTTCTTT. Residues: CASSYSAGRTEAFF.